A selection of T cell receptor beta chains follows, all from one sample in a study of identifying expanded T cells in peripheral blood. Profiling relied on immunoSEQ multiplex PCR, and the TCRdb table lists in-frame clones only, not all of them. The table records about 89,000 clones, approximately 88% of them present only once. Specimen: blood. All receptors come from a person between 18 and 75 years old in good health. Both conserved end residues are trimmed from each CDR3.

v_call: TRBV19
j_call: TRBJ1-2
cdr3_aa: ASSPAGNYGYT

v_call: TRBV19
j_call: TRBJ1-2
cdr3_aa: ASSPVQGTPSYGYT

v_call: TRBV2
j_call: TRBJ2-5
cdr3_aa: ATAGLAGQETQY

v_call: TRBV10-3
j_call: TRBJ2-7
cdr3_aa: AISESTAQGVGGEQY

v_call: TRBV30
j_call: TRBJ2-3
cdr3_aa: AWSVRRQYTDTQY

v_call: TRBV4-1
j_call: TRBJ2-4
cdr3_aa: ASSQVGRTQGGDIQY

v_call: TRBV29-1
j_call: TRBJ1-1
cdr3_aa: SVARTDRTEAF

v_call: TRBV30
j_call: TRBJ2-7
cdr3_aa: ACQGGSYEQY

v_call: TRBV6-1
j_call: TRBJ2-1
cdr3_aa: ASSGAGTRYGNEQF

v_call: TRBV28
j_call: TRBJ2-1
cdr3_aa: ASGGGIEQF

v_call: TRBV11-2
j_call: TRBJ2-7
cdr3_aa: ASRLAGDYEQY

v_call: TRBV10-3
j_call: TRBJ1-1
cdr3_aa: AISESEDRATEAF

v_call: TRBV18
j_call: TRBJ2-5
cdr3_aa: ASSPPGPLGTQY

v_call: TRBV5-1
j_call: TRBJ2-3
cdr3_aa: ASSSGLAGTSTDTQY

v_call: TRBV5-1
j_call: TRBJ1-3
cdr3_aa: ASSLDGRGFENTIY

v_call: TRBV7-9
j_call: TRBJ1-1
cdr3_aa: ASSFEVGSNPNAEAF

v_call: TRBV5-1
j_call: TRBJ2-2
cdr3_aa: ASSVATGHPGELF

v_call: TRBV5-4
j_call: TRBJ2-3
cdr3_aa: ASSPPEYTDTQY

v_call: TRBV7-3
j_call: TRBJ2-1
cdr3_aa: ASSSPGEANEQF

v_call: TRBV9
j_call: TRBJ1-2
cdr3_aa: ASSLTGGTNYGYT

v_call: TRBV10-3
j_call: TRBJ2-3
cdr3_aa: AISDPSGFQVDTQY

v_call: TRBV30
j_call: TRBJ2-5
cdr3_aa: AWSVGGAETQY

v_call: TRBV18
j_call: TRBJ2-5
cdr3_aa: ASSPQGQGLETQY

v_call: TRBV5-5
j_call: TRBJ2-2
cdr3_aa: ASRQGNTGELF

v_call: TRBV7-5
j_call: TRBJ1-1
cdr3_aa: ASSSAGGLNTEAF

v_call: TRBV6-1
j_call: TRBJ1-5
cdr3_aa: ASTLTGASRPQH

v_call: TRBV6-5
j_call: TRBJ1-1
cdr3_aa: ASSYGQLNTEAF

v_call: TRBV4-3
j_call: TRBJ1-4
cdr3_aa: ASSASRGGRTTNEKLF

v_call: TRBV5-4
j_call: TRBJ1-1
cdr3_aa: ASSSVTEAF

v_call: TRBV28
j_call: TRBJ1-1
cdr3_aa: ASSFSRATEAF

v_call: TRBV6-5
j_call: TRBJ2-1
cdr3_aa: ASSYGTPGGHEQF

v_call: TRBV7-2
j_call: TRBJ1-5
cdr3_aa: ASSLPDLNQPQH

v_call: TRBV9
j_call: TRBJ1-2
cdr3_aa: ASRSTGQGRHYGYT

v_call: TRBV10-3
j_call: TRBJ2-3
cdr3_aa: AIRTGRDTQY

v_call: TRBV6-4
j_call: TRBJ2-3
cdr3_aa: ASSRDRETDTQY

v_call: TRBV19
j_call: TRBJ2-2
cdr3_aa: ASSEGRTSTGELF

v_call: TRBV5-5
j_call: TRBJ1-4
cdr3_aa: ASSLTGVNEKLF

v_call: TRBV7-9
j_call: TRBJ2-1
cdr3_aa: ASSSPKSGRGNEQF

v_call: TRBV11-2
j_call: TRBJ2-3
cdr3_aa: ASSLVTSGTDTQY

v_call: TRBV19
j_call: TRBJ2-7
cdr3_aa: ASSKTTGLEQY

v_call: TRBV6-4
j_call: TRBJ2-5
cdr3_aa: ASSDWTGLEEYQETQY

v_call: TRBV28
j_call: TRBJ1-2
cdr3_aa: ASSLEGAGYT

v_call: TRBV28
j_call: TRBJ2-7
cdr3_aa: ASSPPGGPGREQY

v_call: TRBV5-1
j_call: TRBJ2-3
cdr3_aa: ASSLYASGGSDTQY

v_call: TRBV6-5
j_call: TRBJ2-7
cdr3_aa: ASSTTGRTLY

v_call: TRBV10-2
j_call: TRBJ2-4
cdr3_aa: ASADLAGESIQY

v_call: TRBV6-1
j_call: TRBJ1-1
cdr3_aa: ASSAQLGGGFMNTEAF

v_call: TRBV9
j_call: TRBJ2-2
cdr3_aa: ASSRGQDTGELF

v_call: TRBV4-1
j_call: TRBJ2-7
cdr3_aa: ASSQDLDPGYEQY

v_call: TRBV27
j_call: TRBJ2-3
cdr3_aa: ASSLNEDTQY

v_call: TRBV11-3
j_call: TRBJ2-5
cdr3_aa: ASLGGLALQETQY

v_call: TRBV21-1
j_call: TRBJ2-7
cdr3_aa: ASSKPRRGRSYEQY

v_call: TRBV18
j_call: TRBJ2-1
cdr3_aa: ASSPRPQYNEQF

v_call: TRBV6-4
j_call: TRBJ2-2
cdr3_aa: ASSTSGGTGELF

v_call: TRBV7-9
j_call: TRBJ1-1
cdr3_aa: ASSPQGLNTEAF

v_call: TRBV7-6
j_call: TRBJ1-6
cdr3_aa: ASSSSRDSPLH

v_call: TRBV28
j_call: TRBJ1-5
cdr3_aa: AIRLNSNQPQH

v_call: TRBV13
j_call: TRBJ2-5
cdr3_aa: ASISRGETQY